This record covers a single T cell receptor (beta chain). No antigen is known for it. The junction does not match germline at one end; this may be a read error. There are 13 residues in the CDR3. Germline V gives CDR1 SGDLS, CDR2 YYNGEE. One entry per CDR3 protein results from TCRdb running MiXCR on the reads. The sample lists some 150,000 distinct CDR3 sequences; over 25% were seen once. The record originates from a study of T cell repertoires in cytomegalovirus infection. The wider study: Newly reported HLA-C-restricted and thoroughly characterized HLA-B-restricted CMV epitopes were employed.

Regarding the study as a whole: Ex vivo responses were dominated by HLA-C-restricted CMV-specific TCR beta clonotypes. Cumulative frequency of public TCR beta families picked out carriers of CMV plus the relevant HLA.

The sequencing here drew on CD8+ T cells from cultured PBMCs, taken from culture after CMV antigen stimulation. The clonotype was recovered from a human donor in good health (CMV status not recorded). Some clones in this sample may be carry-over from other donors' samples. The rearrangement links TRBV9 to TRBJ1-2; TRBD1 agrees at 7 bases. The CDR3 spells CANSVGTDYGYTF. DNA of the CDR3: TGTGCCAACAGCGTGGGGACAGACTATGGCTACACCTTC. The variable domain in full, with the rest retrieved from reference TRBV9 and TRBJ1-2, is DSGVTQTPKHLITATGQRVTLRCSPRSGDLSVYWYQQSLDQGLQFLIQYYNGEERAKGNILERFSAQQFPDLHSELNLSSLELGDSALYFCANSVGTDYGYTFGSGTRLTVV.